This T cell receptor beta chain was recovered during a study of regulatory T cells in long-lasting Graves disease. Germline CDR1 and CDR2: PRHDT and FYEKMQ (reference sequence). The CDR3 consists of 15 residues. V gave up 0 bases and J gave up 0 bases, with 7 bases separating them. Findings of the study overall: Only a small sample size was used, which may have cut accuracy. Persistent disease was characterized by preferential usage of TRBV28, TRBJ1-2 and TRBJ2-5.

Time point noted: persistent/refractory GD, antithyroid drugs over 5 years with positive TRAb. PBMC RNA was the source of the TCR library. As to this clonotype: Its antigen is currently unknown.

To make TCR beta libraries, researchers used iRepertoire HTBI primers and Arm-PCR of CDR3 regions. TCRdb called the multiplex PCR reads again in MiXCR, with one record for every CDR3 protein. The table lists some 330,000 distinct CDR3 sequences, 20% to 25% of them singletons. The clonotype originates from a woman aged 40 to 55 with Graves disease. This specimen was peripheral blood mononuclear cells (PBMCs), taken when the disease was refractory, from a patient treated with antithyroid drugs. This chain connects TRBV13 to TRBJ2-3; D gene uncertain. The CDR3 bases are TGTGCCAGCAGCTTAGGGCAACCTAGCACAGATACGCAGTATTTT. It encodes CASSLGQPSTDTQYF.